The entry below describes one T cell receptor (beta chain). Some clones are missing from TCRdb's copy, which holds only in-frame ones; the method was immunoSEQ multiplex PCR. The sample contains roughly 48,000 clones, roughly 88% of which appear only once. This sample stems from a study of OX40 agonist ivuxolimab in advanced cancers. Study overall: Patients were given ivuxolimab, an antibody that agonizes OX40 (CD134). Patients assigned to dose escalation were diagnosed with hepatocellular carcinoma, melanoma, renal cell or head and neck cancer.

CDR3 length: 15 amino acids. Deletions cut 6 bases from V and 6 bases from J, with 18 bases between. Germline V gene sequence: CDR1 MNHNY, CDR2 SVGAGI (reference sequence). The chain combines TRBV6-6 with TRBJ1-5; D uncertain. The specimen comprised CD4+ or CD8+ T cells sorted from blood, sampled in a trial of the OX40 agonist ivuxolimab. The clonotype was recovered from an adult with an advanced solid tumor such as melanoma, head and neck, liver or kidney cancer. CDR3: CASRDPGTVGQPQHF. The CDR3 DNA reads TGTGCCAGCAGGGACCCGGGAACAGTCGGTCAGCCCCAGCATTTT.